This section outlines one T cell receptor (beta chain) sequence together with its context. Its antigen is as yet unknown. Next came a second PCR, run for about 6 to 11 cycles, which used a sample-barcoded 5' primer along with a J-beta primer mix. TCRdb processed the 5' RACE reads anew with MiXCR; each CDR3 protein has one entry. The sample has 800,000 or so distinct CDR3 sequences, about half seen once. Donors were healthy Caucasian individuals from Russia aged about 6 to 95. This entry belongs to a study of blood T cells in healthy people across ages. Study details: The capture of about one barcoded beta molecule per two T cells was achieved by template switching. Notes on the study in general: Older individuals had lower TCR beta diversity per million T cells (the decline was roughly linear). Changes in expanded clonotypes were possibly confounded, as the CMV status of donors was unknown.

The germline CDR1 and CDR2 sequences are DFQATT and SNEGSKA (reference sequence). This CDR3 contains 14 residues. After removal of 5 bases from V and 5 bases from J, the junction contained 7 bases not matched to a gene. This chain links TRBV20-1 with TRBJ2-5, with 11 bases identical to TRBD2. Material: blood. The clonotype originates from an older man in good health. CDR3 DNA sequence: TGCAGTGCTTCCTTAGCGGGAGGGTGGGAGACCCAGTACTTC. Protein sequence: CSASLAGGWETQYF.